This TCR beta chain was retrieved from a study of T cell clonality in common variable immunodeficiency. Study findings and constraints: In common variable immunodeficiency, TCR beta chains reportedly carried fewer deletions and N-nucleotide insertions.

This clone was seen ten or more times. Its specificity is unknown. The repertoire was sequenced with immunoSEQ multiplex PCR; TCRdb's copy has only in-frame clones and lacks some. Singletons are absent from the sample, which has some 30,000 clones. The sequence came from a human donor with common variable immunodeficiency. The sequenced material came from peripheral blood mononuclear cells.

CDR3 DNA (partial): TGTGCCAGCTCACCGTCAGAAGAA. This translates into CASSPSEE. The entire CDR3 reads CASSPSEEAFF. The V gene is TRBV18, the J gene TRBJ1-1; no reliable D call. Read sequence stops 3 residues before the CDR3 end, and the germline J gene provides the missing end. From germline, CDR1 is KGHSH and CDR2 LQKENI. CDR3 size: 11 residues.